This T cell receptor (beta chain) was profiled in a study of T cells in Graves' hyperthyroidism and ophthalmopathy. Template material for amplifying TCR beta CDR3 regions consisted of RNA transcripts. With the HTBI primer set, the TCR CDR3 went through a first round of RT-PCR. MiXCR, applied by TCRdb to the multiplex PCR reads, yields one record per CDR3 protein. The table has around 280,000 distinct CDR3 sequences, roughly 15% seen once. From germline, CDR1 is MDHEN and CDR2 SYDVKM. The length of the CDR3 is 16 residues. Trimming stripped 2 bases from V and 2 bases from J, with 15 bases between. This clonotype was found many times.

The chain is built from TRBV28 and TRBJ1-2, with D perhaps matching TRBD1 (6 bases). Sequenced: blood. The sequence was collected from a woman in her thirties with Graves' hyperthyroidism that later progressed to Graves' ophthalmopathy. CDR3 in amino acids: CASSLQMGGQNYGYTF. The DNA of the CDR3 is TGTGCCAGCAGTTTACAAATGGGGGGCCAAAACTATGGCTACACCTTC.